This T cell receptor (beta chain) was recorded in a study of shared clonotypes between healthy human individuals. Nashville, Tennessee was home to all donors, each a Caucasian adult. The investigators split CD4+ cells into a CD45RA+ naive subset and a CD45RA-negative memory subset. In the study's own analysis: Filtering differed, since immunoSEQ gave only junction sequences and no quality scores. Using immunoSEQ multiplex PCR, the repertoire was profiled, and TCRdb retains in-frame clones only, with some absent. V, J and clone size derive from that table, while D and trimming were established from the DNA sequence. The sample contains about 960,000 clones, over 60% of which appear only once. V lost 3 bases, J lost 6 bases, and 8 bases stayed unmatched. CDR1 and CDR2 (germline): SEHNR, FQNEAQ (reference sequence). This CDR3 is built from 15 residues.

Source material: memory CD4+ T cells sorted from blood. The sample's subset: CD45RA-negative fraction. The TCR originated in a man younger than 30 in good health. The V gene is TRBV7-9, the J gene TRBJ1-1; TRBD1 matches at 9 bases. For the CDR3, the DNA is TGTGCCAGCAGCTTGGGGGACAGGGAAGGGCCTGAAGCTTTCTTT. Amino acid sequence: CASSLGDREGPEAFF.